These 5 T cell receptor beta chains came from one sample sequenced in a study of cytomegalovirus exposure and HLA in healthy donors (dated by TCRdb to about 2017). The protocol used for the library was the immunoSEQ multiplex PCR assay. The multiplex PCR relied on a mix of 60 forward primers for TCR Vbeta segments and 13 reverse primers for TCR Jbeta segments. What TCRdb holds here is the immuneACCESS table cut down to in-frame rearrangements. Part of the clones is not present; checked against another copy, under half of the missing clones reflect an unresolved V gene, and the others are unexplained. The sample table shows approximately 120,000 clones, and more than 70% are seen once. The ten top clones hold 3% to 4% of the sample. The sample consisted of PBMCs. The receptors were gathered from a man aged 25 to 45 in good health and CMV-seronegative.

CDR3 loop: CASSFLDRPREQYF. The CDR3 DNA reads as TGTGCCAGCAGTTTCCTTGACAGGCCGAGGGAGCAGTACTTC. V is TRBV6-5 and J is TRBJ2-7, with TRBD1 as a possible D gene (6 bases). Per the germline V gene, CDR1 is MNHEY and CDR2 is SVGAGI. Trimming cost V 4 bases and J 7 bases, with 17 bases left between them. There are 14 residues in the CDR3.

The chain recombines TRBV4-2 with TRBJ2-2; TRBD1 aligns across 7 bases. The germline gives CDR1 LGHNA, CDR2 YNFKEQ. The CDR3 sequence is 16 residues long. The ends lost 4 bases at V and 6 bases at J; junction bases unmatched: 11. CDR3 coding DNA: TGTGCCAGCAGCCCGATGGGACAGTCGCACTCCGGGGAGCTGTTTTTT. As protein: CASSPMGQSHSGELFF.

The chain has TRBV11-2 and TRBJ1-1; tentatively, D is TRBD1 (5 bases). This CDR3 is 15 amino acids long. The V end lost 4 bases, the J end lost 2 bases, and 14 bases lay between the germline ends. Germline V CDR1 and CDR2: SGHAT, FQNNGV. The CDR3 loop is CASSYGHRANTEAFF. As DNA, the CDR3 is TGTGCCAGCAGCTACGGACACCGGGCCAACACTGAAGCTTTCTTT.

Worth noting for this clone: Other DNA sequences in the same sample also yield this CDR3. CDR3 amino acids: CASSAGLAGEQYF. CDR3 nucleotide sequence: TGTGCCAGCAGCGCGGGACTAGCGGGGGAGCAGTACTTC. V and J are TRBV9 and TRBJ2-7; 13 nucleotides line up with TRBD2. The germline V gene has CDR1 SGDLS and CDR2 YYNGEE. This CDR3 spans 13 amino acids. The J segment lost 7 bases and the V segment lost 3 bases, leaving 1 base of the junction unmatched. Together with reference TRBV9 and TRBJ2-7, the CDR3 gives the full variable domain: DSGVTQTPKHLITATGQRVTLRCSPRSGDLSVYWYQQSLDQGLQFLIQYYNGEERAKGNILERFSAQQFPDLHSELNLSSLELGDSALYFCASSAGLAGEQYFGPGTRLTVT.

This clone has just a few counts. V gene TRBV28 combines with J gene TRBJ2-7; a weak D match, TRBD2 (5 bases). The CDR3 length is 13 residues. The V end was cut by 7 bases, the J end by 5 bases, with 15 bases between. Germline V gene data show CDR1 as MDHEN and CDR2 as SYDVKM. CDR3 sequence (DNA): TGTGCCAGCATCCCCATCACCGGGGACGAGCAGTACTTC. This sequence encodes CASIPITGDEQYF.